This TCR beta chain was profiled in a study of shared clonotypes between healthy human individuals. Clones were sequenced by immunoSEQ multiplex PCR, and TCRdb holds only the in-frame ones, with some missing. Of 950,000 to 1,100,000 clones listed, about 75% are singletons. This clone was detected a few times. Other DNA sequences in this sample translate to the same CDR3. Germline assignment: CDR1 KGHSH and CDR2 LQKENI. This CDR3 region has 13 residues. Trimming left V 2 bases short and J 1 base short, with 5 bases between. The sample was memory CD4+ T cells sorted from blood. The subset was: CD45RA-negative fraction. J is TRBJ1-1 and V is TRBV18; tentative D call: TRBD1 (5 bases). The receptor's source is a man between 18 and 35 years old in good health. CDR3 sequence: CASSPTGNTEAFF. The DNA of the CDR3 is TGTGCCAGCTCACCAACAGGGAACACTGAAGCTTTCTTT.